Below are 12 T cell receptor beta chains sequenced from a single sample in a study of shared clonotypes between healthy human individuals. Some clones are missing from TCRdb's copy, which holds only in-frame ones; the method was immunoSEQ multiplex PCR. The data hold 2 million to 2.5 million clones, with 90% to 95% observed a single time. Sequencing input: naive CD4+ T cells from PBMCs. Subset described: CD45RA+ positively selected. The receptors stem from a man aged 18-30 years in good health. Some clones in this sample may be carry-over from other donors' samples.

Concerning this clone itself: In the same sample, other DNA sequences code for this CDR3. The rearrangement uses TRBV5-1 and TRBJ2-2, with 11 bases matching TRBD2. CDR3 length: 16 amino acids. J lost 2 bases, V lost 4 bases, and 4 bases had no gene match. In germline, CDR1 is SGHRS, CDR2 YFSETQ. CDR3 sequence (DNA): TGCGCCAGCAGCGCCGGGACTAGCGGCAACACCGGGGAGCTGTTTTTT. Its protein is CASSAGTSGNTGELFF.

The CDR3 DNA reads TGCGCCAGCAGCTGGAATGACATTAATGAAAAACTGTTTTTT. Translating it yields CASSWNDINEKLFF. The chain is built from TRBV5-1 and TRBJ1-4, with D uncertain. The V end was cut by 3 bases, the J end by 4 bases, with 10 bases between. The CDR3 length is 14 residues. The germline CDR1 and CDR2 sequences are SGHRS and YFSETQ. The full variable domain, its missing parts supplied by reference TRBV5-1 and TRBJ1-4, is KAGVTQTPRYLIKTRGQQVTLSCSPISGHRSVSWYQQTPGQGLQFLFEYFSETQRNKGNFPGRFSGRQFSNSRSEMNVSTLELGDSALYLCASSWNDINEKLFFGSGTQLSVL.

The chain links TRBV4-2 to TRBJ2-1; the D is unclear. Between the trimmed V and J ends, which lost 5 bases and 3 bases, there was a span of 14 bases. CDR1 is LGHNA, CDR2 YNFKEQ, per germline. The CDR3 runs 15 residues. The DNA for the CDR3 is TGTGCCAGCAGCGTCAGAGGTTTCGTCTACAATGAGCAGTTCTTC. Its protein product is CASSVRGFVYNEQFF.

The J gene is TRBJ2-2, the V gene TRBV6-5; D call uncertain. The V end was cut by 4 bases, the J end by 7 bases, with 10 bases between. The CDR3 has 13 amino acids. Germline V CDR1 and CDR2: MNHEY, SVGAGI. CDR3 protein: CASSSPRYGELFF. In DNA form, the CDR3 reads TGTGCCAGCAGTTCCCCGCGATACGGGGAGCTGTTTTTT.

This chain joins TRBV7-2 and TRBJ2-4, with TRBD2 matching over 8 bases. V gave up 2 bases and J gave up 5 bases; unmatched junction bases: 8. The CDR3 covers 16 residues. Germline assignment: CDR1 SGHTA and CDR2 FQGNSA. CDR3 sequence (DNA): TGTGCCAGCAGCTTATCATCGCTAGCGGGCCAAAACATTCAGTACTTC. This sequence encodes CASSLSSLAGQNIQYF.

The CDR3 reads CASSPHVEQFF. The CDR3 coding sequence is TGTGCCAGCAGCCCCCACGTTGAGCAGTTCTTC. This sequence joins TRBV11-2 and TRBJ2-1; D is unresolved. Trimming shortened V by 5 bases and J by 9 bases, and 8 bases separated the two germline ends. This CDR3 spans 11 amino acids. Germline-derived CDR1 and CDR2 are SGHAT and FQNNGV. Supplemented by reference TRBV11-2 and TRBJ2-1, the full variable domain reads EAGVAQSPRYKIIEKRQSVAFWCNPISGHATLYWYQQILGQGPKLLIQFQNNGVVDDSQLPKDRFSAERLKGVDSTLKIQPAKLEDSAVYLCASSPHVEQFFGPGTRLTVL.

The chain has TRBV4-1 and TRBJ2-7; D remains unclear. The V end was cut by 3 bases, the J end by 3 bases, with 15 bases between. Per the germline V gene, CDR1 is MGHRA and CDR2 is YSYEKL. The CDR3 runs 15 residues. CDR3 DNA: TGCGCCAGCAGCCAGCCGATCGAAAAGGACTACGAGCAGTACTTC. Translation: CASSQPIEKDYEQYF.

V gene TRBV9 combines with J gene TRBJ2-6; D unresolved. V dropped 4 bases and J dropped 0 bases, with 11 bases sitting between them. In germline, CDR1 is SGDLS, CDR2 YYNGEE. CDR3 length: 16 residues. CDR3 nucleotide sequence: TGTGCCAGCAGCCCCGAGGTAGCCTCTGGGGCCAACGTCCTGACTTTC. Its protein product is CASSPEVASGANVLTF.

The DNA for the CDR3 is TGCAGCGCCGAGGAGGAGTTGAGGACTGAAGCTTTCTTT. Its protein is CSAEEELRTEAFF. The J gene is TRBJ1-1, the V gene TRBV29-1; D call uncertain. V was trimmed by 7 bases and J by 5 bases, leaving 17 bases between them. Germline-derived CDR1 and CDR2 are SQVTM and ANQGSEA. CDR3 size: 13 residues.

The chain carries TRBV28 and TRBJ1-1, with D unclear. The CDR3 totals 11 residues. Trimming removed 7 bases at V and 1 base at J, with 4 bases between. CDR1 is MDHEN, CDR2 SYDVKM, per germline. The CDR3 here is CASNRNTEAFF. The CDR3 bases are TGTGCCAGCAACAGGAACACTGAAGCTTTCTTT. Complete variable domain (other parts from reference TRBV28 and TRBJ1-1): DVKVTQSSRYLVKRTGEKVFLECVQDMDHENMFWYRQDPGLGLRLIYFSYDVKMKEKGDIPEGYSVSREKKERFSLILESASTNQTSMYLCASNRNTEAFFGQGTRLTVV.

This clone was detected a few times. Different DNA sequences within this sample yield the same CDR3. This chain joins TRBV5-4 and TRBJ2-5; D gene uncertain. CDR1 SGHNT and CDR2 YYREEE come from the germline V gene (reference sequence). There are 11 residues in the CDR3. Trimming shortened V by 2 bases and J by 1 base, and 0 bases separated the two germline ends. CDR3 nucleotide sequence: TGTGCCAGCAGCTTCCAAGAGACCCAGTACTTC. Amino acids: CASSFQETQYF.

The CDR3 region has the DNA TGTGCCAGCAGGCCTTGGGAGGGGGAAAACTACAATGAGCAGTTCTTC. Translation gives CASRPWEGENYNEQFF. The V call is TRBV2, the J call TRBJ2-1; a possible D gene is TRBD2 (7 bases). CDR3 size: 16 residues. V shed 6 bases and J shed 3 bases, with 18 bases lying between them. Per the germline V gene, CDR1 is SNHLY and CDR2 is FYNNEI. Looking up the rest from reference TRBV2 and TRBJ2-1 gives the full variable domain: EPEVTQTPSHQVTQMGQEVILRCVPISNHLYFYWYRQILGQKVEFLVSFYNNEISEKSEIFDDQFSVERPDGSNFTLKIRSTKLEDSAMYFCASRPWEGENYNEQFFGPGTRLTVL.